The source of this T cell receptor (beta chain) is a study of T-cell memory formation after mild COVID-19 (dated by TCRdb to about 2021). For the wider study: Most TCR sequence clusters were specific to one of the two donors. In a couple of donors, T-cell clones that expanded and contracted after mild COVID-19 were tracked by sequencing TCRalpha and TCRbeta repertoires over time. The cohort was made up of two young adult volunteers, one female and one male, who were previously healthy. Points the paper makes about the study in general: Balanced CD4/CD8 phenotypes were observed for clones contracting from day 15 to 85, whereas a bias towards CD4+ was observed for a second wave of clones expanding from day 15 to 37. Contracting CD4+ clones were located mainly in the CM and EM memory subsets, whereas CD8+ clones were found to be enriched in EMRA. Whether the second-wave clones peaking on day 37 were SARS-CoV-2 specific was not confirmed. Some responding clones were found in pre-infection memory, which suggests that pre-existing cross-reactive memory T cells took part in the SARS-CoV-2 response. The study included only a couple of mild cases, and larger cohorts that include severe cases with pre-infection samples were judged to be necessary.

Instrument used: Illumina NovaSeq 6000. Using 5'RACE with constant-segment primers, TCRalpha and TCRbeta cDNA libraries were constructed, with sample barcodes and unique molecular identifiers added in the process. RNA was extracted from every sample with Trizol reagent. Libraries were amplified in two PCR steps, with a second sample barcode and Illumina TruSeq adapters added in the second step. Sequencing of the libraries was done on an Illumina NovaSeq, producing 2 x 150 bp paired-end reads. The original methods were these. Reads were demultiplexed and collapsed into UMI-guided consensus sequences with migec v1.2.7. Using mixcr v2.1.11, UMI consensuses were aligned to TRA and TRB V and J templates and then assembled into clonotypes. Clonotypes were classified as expanded or contracted when called significant by both edgeR and NoisET, with noise models trained on biological replicates. For edgeR calls, the thresholds were a false discovery rate-adjusted p below 0.01 and a log2 fold-change of 1. PCA with hierarchical clustering of max-normalized trajectories of the 1000 most abundant clonotypes was used as exploratory dynamics analysis. Separately sequenced CD4+ and CD8+ repertoires were used to assign the CD4 or CD8 phenotype of responding clones. TCRdb passed the public sequencing reads through fastp at Q25 and MiXCR, retaining productive beta sequences. Rows with a matching CDR3 protein are joined into one entry that keeps the most common DNA and genes. V and J calls and clone size were set by TCRdb, not the authors. The sample table lists more than 300,000 distinct CDR3 sequences, roughly 20% of them with a count of one. 21% of the sample comes from the top ten.

Ficoll-Paque density gradient centrifugation was used to isolate PBMCs. Details on this clonotype: Its antigen remains undetermined. Per-base quality was not reported, and no clone a single base away is much larger than it.

CDR3 length: 14 amino acids, cysteine to phenylalanine. The only DNA kept is the CDR3, 42 bases in frame from the first base. Trimmed from V: 6 bases; trimmed from J: 11 bases; junction bases lacking a gene match: 13. CDR1 and CDR2, looked up from the germline V gene, are MNHEY and SVGEGT. The source is a man younger than 30 who had mild COVID-19 (a few samples of this study predate the infection). The sample titles of this study are shuffled in the database, so cell type and time point are left out; the donor was told from shared clones. Sequenced: PBMCs or a T cell subset sorted from them (not recorded which). The receptor chain draws on TRBV6-2 or TRBV6-3 and TRBJ1-5; TRBD1 fits 7 bases in the junction. The nucleotide sequence is TGTGCCAGCAGCCCTGTCCAGGGGGTTGGGGCCCAGCATTTT. Its translation is CASSPVQGVGAQHF.